The source of this T cell receptor beta chain is a study of blood T cells in healthy people across ages. This clonotype has ten or more counts. The CDR3 contains 15 residues. V lost 3 bases to trimming and J lost 8 bases; unmatched junction nucleotides: 10. In germline, CDR1 is MNHNY, CDR2 SVGAGI (reference sequence). A second PCR of about 7 to 12 cycles used a sample-barcoded 5' primer and a J-beta primer mix. A single record per CDR3 protein comes from TCRdb applying MiXCR to the 5' RACE reads. Seen here are approximately 810,000 distinct CDR3 sequences, 25% to 35% observed once, and the top ten hold roughly 17%.

The V gene is TRBV6-6, the J gene TRBJ2-1; 7 bases align to TRBD2. The sequencing input was blood. The clonotype originates from an elderly woman in good health. The CDR3 reads CASSYTAGEIYEQFF. CDR3 sequence (DNA): TGTGCCAGCAGTTATACGGCGGGGGAGATCTATGAGCAGTTCTTC.